The entry that follows covers one T cell receptor (beta chain) sequence. Its specificity is unknown. V was clipped by 5 bases and J by 5 bases, with 25 bases between them. The CDR3 sequence is 18 residues long. CDR1 and CDR2 from the germline V gene are ENHRY and SYGVKD. The data were obtained in a study of identical twins. Notes on the study in general: Monozygotic twin pairs showed more out-of-frame TCR alpha sharing than models estimated.

One entry per CDR3 protein, called by TCRdb with MiXCR from the 5' RACE reads. In the table there are approximately 630,000 distinct CDR3 sequences, 7.1% of which are singletons. The data also belong to a second study, concerning yellow fever vaccine responses in identical twins.

This receptor was taken from a woman between 18 and 30 years old in good health. Sample: PBMCs. This chain connects TRBV10-3 to TRBJ2-1; D might be TRBD2 (6 bases). CDR3 in DNA: TGTGCCATCAGTTTAGCCGGGAGCTATCTCACAGCGAACAATGAGCAGTTCTTC. Encoded protein: CAISLAGSYLTANNEQFF.